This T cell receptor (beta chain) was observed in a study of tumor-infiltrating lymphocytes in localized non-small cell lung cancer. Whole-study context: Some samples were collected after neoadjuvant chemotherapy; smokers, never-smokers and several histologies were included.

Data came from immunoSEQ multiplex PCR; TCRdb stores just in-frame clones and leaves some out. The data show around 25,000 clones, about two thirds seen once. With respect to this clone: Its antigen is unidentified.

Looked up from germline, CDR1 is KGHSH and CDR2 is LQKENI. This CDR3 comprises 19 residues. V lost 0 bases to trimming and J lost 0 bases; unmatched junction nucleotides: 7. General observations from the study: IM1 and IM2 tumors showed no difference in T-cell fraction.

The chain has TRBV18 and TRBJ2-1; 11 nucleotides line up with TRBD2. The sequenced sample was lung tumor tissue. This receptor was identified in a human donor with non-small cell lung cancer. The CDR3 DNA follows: TGTGCCAGCTCACCACCGGGAGGGACTAGCGGAAGCTCCTACAATGAGCAGTTCTTC. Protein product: CASSPPGGTSGSSYNEQFF.